These T cell receptor beta chains were read from a single sample in a study of Ad26.COV2.S vaccination and SARS-CoV-2 variants. Some clones are missing from TCRdb's copy, which holds only in-frame ones; the method was immunoSEQ multiplex PCR. The data hold about 440,000 clones, with about 90% observed a single time. Specimen: peripheral blood, collected in a trial of Ad26.COV2.S vaccine versus placebo. Source of these receptors: a person aged 18-60 years who received the Ad26.COV2.S COVID-19 vaccine or a placebo. Both conserved end residues are part of each CDR3. A D gene is named only where the DNA matches it firmly. The listing skips clone size in some rows; elsewhere it reads once, few, many or a size class.

>.|.|TRBJ1-5|TRBV27
CASSLSGHGRNQPQHF
TGTGCCAGCAGTTTATCGGGACATGGGCGCAATCAGCCCCAGCATTTT
>.|.|TRBJ2-4|TRBV28
CASRGRVAKNIQYF
TGTGCCAGCAGAGGGCGGGTCGCCAAAAACATTCAGTACTTC
>once|TRBD1|TRBJ2-1|TRBV5-4
CASSPSSRGNEQFF
TGTGCCAGCAGCCCGAGCTCCAGGGGGAATGAGCAGTTCTTC
>.|.|TRBJ2-2|TRBV5-1
CASSLIRGSGELFF
TGCGCCAGCAGCTTGATTCGGGGGTCCGGGGAGCTGTTTTTT
>few|.|TRBJ1-5|TRBV19
CASSIEIVRNQPQHF
TGTGCCAGTAGCATCGAAATCGTGAGAAATCAGCCCCAGCATTTT
>few|.|TRBJ2-7|TRBV28
CASKGGSAYEQYF
TGTGCCAGCAAGGGCGGGTCAGCCTACGAGCAGTACTTC
>.|.|TRBJ2-1|TRBV7-3
CASSLTPLSSEQFF
TGTGCCAGCAGCTTAACCCCACTTTCAAGTGAGCAGTTCTTC
>few|.|TRBJ1-6|TRBV29-1
CSVQDSSSYNSPLHF
TGCAGCGTTCAGGACTCGAGCTCCTATAATTCACCCCTCCACTTT
>.|TRBD2|TRBJ2-3|TRBV5-4
CASWRAGGSTDTQYF
TGTGCCAGCTGGCGAGCGGGAGGGAGCACAGATACGCAGTATTTT
>.|TRBD2|TRBJ2-1|TRBV27
CASSWGGSSYNEQFF
TGTGCCAGCAGTTGGGGCGGGAGCTCCTACAATGAGCAGTTCTTC
>.|TRBD1|TRBJ1-2|TRBV24-1
CATSDTPGTGVGGYTF
TGTGCCACCAGTGATACACCCGGGACAGGGGTGGGCGGCTACACCTTC
>.|TRBD2|TRBJ2-7|TRBV24-1
CATSDSPGGGTSYEQYF
TGTGCCACCAGTGATTCCCCCGGGGGAGGGACCTCCTACGAGCAGTACTTC
>.|.|TRBJ1-4|TRBV28
CASSLGFLGEKLFF
TGTGCCAGCAGTTTAGGGTTTTTGGGTGAAAAACTGTTTTTT
>.|.|TRBJ2-2|TRBV7-9
CASSFVGNTGELFF
TGTGCCAGCAGCTTTGTGGGGAACACCGGGGAGCTGTTTTTT
>.|.|TRBJ2-2|TRBV4-3
CASSQDRFRAVTGELFF
TGCGCCAGCAGCCAAGATAGGTTCCGAGCGGTCACCGGGGAGCTGTTTTTT
>.|.|TRBJ2-1|TRBV2
CASSGPTASNEQFF
TGTGCCAGCAGTGGACCGACAGCTTCCAATGAGCAGTTCTTC
>.|.|TRBJ2-3|TRBV20-1
CSARDVPTQYF
TGCAGTGCGAGAGACGTCCCTACGCAGTATTTT
>.|TRBD1|TRBJ1-4|TRBV10-3
CAISRTGADEKLFF
TGTGCCATCAGTAGGACAGGGGCGGACGAAAAACTGTTTTTT
>.|TRBD2|TRBJ2-1|TRBV7-2
CASSLTASGRFDEQFF
TGTGCCAGCAGCCTGACGGCTAGCGGGAGGTTTGATGAGCAGTTCTTC
>.|TRBD1|TRBJ2-3|TRBV5-4
CASSPGQAHTDTQYF
TGTGCCAGCAGCCCGGGACAGGCACACACAGATACGCAGTATTTT
>.|.|TRBJ1-5|TRBV4-2
CASSQEDQNQPQHF
TGTGCCAGCAGCCAAGAGGATCAAAATCAGCCCCAGCATTTT
>.|.|TRBJ2-2|TRBV10-3
CAISEGRTGELFF
TGTGCCATCAGTGAGGGCCGCACCGGGGAGCTGTTTTTT
>.|TRBD1|TRBJ2-7|TRBV3-1/TRBV3-2
CASSIPGQAIYEQYF
TGTGCCAGCAGTATCCCGGGACAGGCTATCTACGAGCAGTACTTC
>.|TRBD2|TRBJ2-3|TRBV6-1
CASSEALAGNLADTQYF
TGTGCCAGCAGTGAAGCGCTAGCGGGAAATTTGGCAGATACGCAGTATTTT
>.|TRBD1|TRBJ2-5|TRBV20-1
CSATDPTGVETQYF
TGCAGTGCTACTGACCCGACAGGGGTTGAGACCCAGTACTTC
>.|.|TRBJ1-6|TRBV27
CASSHRGYSPLHF
TGTGCCAGCAGCCACAGAGGATATTCACCCCTCCACTTT
>.|TRBD2|TRBJ2-5|TRBV5-4
CASSPLGGQETQYF
TGTGCCAGCAGCCCTCTGGGGGGGCAAGAGACCCAGTACTTC
>.|TRBD2|TRBJ2-1|TRBV19
CASSLGLAGGYNEQFF
TGTGCCAGTAGCCTGGGACTAGCGGGAGGCTACAATGAGCAGTTCTTC
>.|.|TRBJ1-2|TRBV5-1
CASSLGGQPHGGYTF
TGCGCCAGCAGCTTGGGAGGACAGCCCCATGGAGGCTACACCTTC
>.|TRBD1|TRBJ2-7|TRBV5-6
CASSTVGHRGSYEQYF
TGTGCCAGCAGCACGGTGGGTCACAGGGGATCCTACGAGCAGTACTTC
>few|.|TRBJ2-1|TRBV9
CASSGNEQFF
TGTGCCAGCAGCGGTAATGAGCAGTTCTTC
>.|.|TRBJ1-2|TRBV28
CASSQESRVGAGYTF
TGTGCCAGCAGCCAAGAGTCTCGGGTAGGGGCTGGCTACACCTTC
>.|.|TRBJ1-1|TRBV4-1
CASSLLPGGAGVGTEAFF
TGCGCCAGCAGCCTTCTACCCGGGGGGGCAGGGGTGGGCACTGAAGCTTTCTTT
>.|.|TRBJ1-1|TRBV4-1
CASSQRTLRNMNTEAFF
TGCGCCAGCAGCCAAAGAACCCTGCGAAACATGAACACTGAAGCTTTCTTT
>.|.|TRBJ1-2|TRBV7-9
CASSLDSSDIYGYTF
TGTGCCAGCAGCTTAGATTCTTCGGATATCTATGGCTACACCTTC
>.|TRBD1|TRBJ2-5|TRBV5-4
CASSLAGGGETQYF
TGTGCCAGCAGCTTGGCAGGGGGCGGGGAGACCCAGTACTTC
>once|TRBD2|TRBJ2-3|TRBV7-2
CASSSRTSEDTQYF
TGTGCCAGCAGCTCGCGGACTAGTGAAGATACGCAGTATTTT
>once|.|TRBJ1-1|TRBV19
CASSQDRNTEAFF
TGTGCCAGTAGCCAGGACAGGAACACTGAAGCTTTCTTT
>.|TRBD1|TRBJ2-3|TRBV16
CASSQDQGANTDTQYF
TGTGCCAGCAGCCAGGACCAGGGGGCAAACACAGATACGCAGTATTTT
>.|.|TRBJ2-7|TRBV13
CASSLGMGGYEQYF
TGTGCCAGCAGCTTAGGCATGGGTGGCTACGAGCAGTACTTC
>.|.|TRBJ2-5|TRBV12-2
CASRWGTSETQYF
TGTGCAAGTCGTTGGGGGACTTCGGAGACCCAGTACTTC
>.|.|TRBJ2-7|TRBV2
CASRADSYEQYF
TGTGCCAGCAGAGCGGACTCCTACGAGCAGTACTTC
>.|.|TRBJ2-3|TRBV3-1/TRBV3-2
CASSQDVKLSEDTQYF
TGTGCCAGCAGCCAAGATGTTAAACTGTCCGAAGATACGCAGTATTTT
>.|TRBD1|TRBJ2-1|TRBV7-2
CASKHRDRAPHEQFF
TGTGCCAGCAAGCACCGGGACAGGGCTCCTCATGAGCAGTTCTTC
>.|TRBD1|TRBJ2-7|TRBV5-5
CASSWGTGDYEQYF
TGTGCCAGCAGCTGGGGGACAGGGGACTACGAGCAGTACTTC